Listed below are T cell receptor beta chains from one sample, sequenced in a study of spatial heterogeneity in lung cancer. TCRdb recomputed calls from the 5' RACE reads with MiXCR, one row per CDR3 protein. The sample contains about 26,000 distinct CDR3 sequences, over 10% of which appear only once. This specimen was PBMCs, taken at surgery. Receptors originate from a female donor with early-stage non-small cell lung cancer. The CDR3 runs from the conserved cysteine through the conserved F or W. The D gene is left open where the match is weak. Only part of the rows carry a size: once, few, many, or a class if the clone is expanded.

V gene	J gene	clone size	D gene	CDR3 protein	CDR3 DNA
TRBV28	TRBJ1-3	-	-	CASRPPSGNTIYF	TGTGCCAGCAGACCGCCCTCTGGAAACACCATATATTTT
TRBV20-1	TRBJ2-5	many	TRBD2	CSAASGGQETQYF	TGCAGCGCAGCTAGCGGGGGGCAAGAGACCCAGTACTTC
TRBV4-3	TRBJ1-2	many	-	CASSPGRAYGYTF	TGCGCCAGCAGCCCGGGCAGGGCTTATGGCTACACCTTC
TRBV29-1	TRBJ1-1	-	-	CSVASAWDTEAFF	TGCAGCGTTGCATCGGCGTGGGACACTGAAGCTTTCTTT
TRBV5-1	TRBJ2-7	many	-	CASSPDGQTTKQYF	TGCGCCAGCAGCCCGGATGGACAGACTACGAAGCAGTACTTC
TRBV27	TRBJ2-2	many	-	CTSTTGPNTGELFF	TGCACCAGCACTACGGGGCCCAACACCGGGGAGCTGTTTTTT
TRBV12-3/TRBV12-4	TRBJ2-1	many	TRBD2	CASSPQLAGGYNEQFF	TGTGCCAGCAGTCCCCAACTAGCGGGGGGGTACAATGAGCAGTTCTTC
TRBV3-1	TRBJ2-1	many	TRBD2	CASSPGTSGSRFF	TGTGCCAGCAGCCCCGGGACTAGCGGGAGTCGGTTCTTC
TRBV20-1	TRBJ2-3	many	TRBD2	CSARDLPSGRTPDTQYF	TGCAGTGCTAGAGACCTTCCTAGCGGGAGGACCCCAGATACGCAGTATTTT
TRBV28	TRBJ2-3	many	TRBD2	CASSPWVSGVSDTQYF	TGTGCCAGCAGTCCCTGGGTTAGCGGGGTTTCAGATACGCAGTATTTT
TRBV7-2	TRBJ1-5	many	-	CASSLVRDQPQHF	TGTGCCAGCAGCTTAGTAAGGGATCAGCCCCAGCATTTT
TRBV5-1	TRBJ1-4	many	TRBD1	CATKDRVGEKLFF	TGCGCCACCAAGGACAGGGTCGGTGAAAAACTGTTTTTT
TRBV20-1	TRBJ1-5	many	-	CSAISGGNQPQHF	TGCAGTGCTATTTCTGGGGGCAATCAGCCCCAGCATTTT
TRBV27	TRBJ2-2	-	-	CASSFMAGGLPGSCFF	-
TRBV30	TRBJ2-1	few	-	CAWSARQVGGEQFF	TGTGCCTGGAGCGCTAGACAGGTGGGCGGTGAGCAGTTCTTC
TRBV7-2	TRBJ2-2	many	-	CASSHTSTTGELFF	TGTGCCAGCAGCCACACATCAACGACCGGGGAGCTGTTTTTT
TRBV21-1	TRBJ2-2	many	-	CASSKSTSGRAGSAGELFF	TGTGCCAGCAGCAAAAGCACTAGCGGGAGGGCAGGGTCGGCCGGGGAGCTGTTTTTT
TRBV20-1	TRBJ2-7	few	-	CSARDLRAYYEQYF	TGCAGTGCTAGAGATCTACGGGCTTACTACGAGCAGTACTTC
TRBV20-1	TRBJ2-5	-	-	CSARDRGSEETQYF	TGCAGTGCTAGAGATCGGGGGTCAGAAGAGACCCAGTACTTC
TRBV12-3/TRBV12-4	TRBJ2-3	-	TRBD1	CASSLQGAADTQYF	TGTGCCAGCAGTTTGCAGGGGGCGGCAGATACGCAGTATTTT
TRBV5-5	TRBJ2-1	many	-	CASSPGSSYNEQFF	TGTGCCAGCAGCCCCGGGAGCTCCTACAATGAGCAGTTCTTC
TRBV28	TRBJ1-2	many	-	CASSSQGNYGYTF	TGTGCCAGCAGTTCACAGGGAAACTATGGCTACACCTTC
TRBV10-3	TRBJ2-7	-	-	CAISEAGVDYDQYF	TGTGCCATCAGTGAGGCCGGGGTAGACTACGATCAGTACTTC
TRBV3-1	TRBJ2-1	many	-	CASSQESGEQFF	TGTGCCAGCAGCCAAGAAAGCGGTGAGCAGTTCTTC
TRBV27	TRBJ1-1	many	TRBD1	CASSSQGAAFF	TGTGCCAGCAGTTCACAGGGGGCGGCTTTCTTT
TRBV7-2	TRBJ2-1	many	-	CASSLEGRDRLYNEQFF	TGTGCCAGCAGCTTAGAGGGACGGGACCGTCTGTACAATGAGCAGTTCTTC
TRBV19	TRBJ2-2	many	TRBD1	CASSIGDRGTGELFF	TGTGCCAGTAGTATCGGGGACAGGGGTACCGGGGAGCTGTTTTTT
TRBV28	TRBJ1-6	-	-	CASSSVGDSDSPLHF	TGTGCCAGCAGTTCCGTAGGAGACTCAGACTCACCCCTCCACTTT
TRBV28	TRBJ2-3	-	-	CASSSPGHPTDTQYF	TGTGCCAGCAGTTCCCCGGGACACCCCACAGATACGCAGTATTTT
TRBV6-5	TRBJ2-7	-	TRBD2	CASSYSGSGRASEQYF	TGTGCCAGCAGTTACTCGGGGAGCGGGAGGGCCTCCGAGCAGTACTTC
TRBV7-2	TRBJ2-3	few	TRBD2	CASRPGLAGNTQYF	TGTGCCAGCAGGCCGGGACTAGCGGGCAATACGCAGTATTTT
TRBV10-3	TRBJ1-1	many	-	CASMAGLSTEAFF	TGTGCCTCCATGGCGGGACTTAGCACTGAAGCTTTCTTT
TRBV2	TRBJ2-5	many	TRBD1	CASLYPWDRLQETQYF	TGTGCCAGCCTATACCCCTGGGACAGACTCCAAGAGACCCAGTACTTC
TRBV5-1	TRBJ2-7	many	-	CASSLGNGGYEQYF	TGCGCCAGCAGCTTGGGCAATGGCGGCTACGAGCAGTACTTC
TRBV3-1	TRBJ2-5	few	-	CASSQISGKESETQYF	TGTGCCAGCAGCCAAATTAGTGGGAAGGAATCGGAGACCCAGTACTTC
TRBV20-1	TRBJ2-6	many	-	CSAPWTPGANVLTF	TGCAGTGCTCCTTGGACACCTGGGGCCAACGTCCTGACTTTC
TRBV13	TRBJ1-1	many	TRBD1	CASSIRDSRAGAFF	TGTGCCAGCAGCATTCGGGACAGCCGTGCTGGCGCTTTCTTT
TRBV27	TRBJ1-1	many	-	CASSLSGGALNTEAFF	TGTGCCAGCAGTTTATCGGGGGGGGCATTGAACACTGAAGCTTTCTTT
TRBV27	TRBJ1-5	many	-	CASSFRGSNQPQHF	TGTGCCAGCAGTTTCAGGGGTAGCAATCAGCCCCAGCATTTT
TRBV27	TRBJ2-7	-	-	CASSLVRGARKEQYF	TGTGCCAGCAGTTTAGTAAGGGGGGCTCGGAAGGAGCAGTACTTC